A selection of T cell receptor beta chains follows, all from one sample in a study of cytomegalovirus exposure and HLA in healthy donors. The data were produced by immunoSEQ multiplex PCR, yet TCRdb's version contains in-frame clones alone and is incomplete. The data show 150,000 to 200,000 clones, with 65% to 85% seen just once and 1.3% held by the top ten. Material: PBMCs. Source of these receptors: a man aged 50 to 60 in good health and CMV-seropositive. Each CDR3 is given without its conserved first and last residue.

CDR3 protein: ASSLGTSSGGFQETQY; V gene: TRBV7-8; J gene: TRBJ2-5; CDR3 length: 16
CDR3 protein: ASSLAGQGTGELF; V gene: TRBV5-1; J gene: TRBJ2-2; CDR3 length: 13
CDR3 protein: ASSTPGTPYEQY; V gene: TRBV28; J gene: TRBJ2-7; CDR3 length: 12
CDR3 protein: ASSLGLAGGNEQF; V gene: TRBV6-5; J gene: TRBJ2-1; CDR3 length: 13
CDR3 protein: ASSLVVGAGGPQETQY; V gene: TRBV11-2; J gene: TRBJ2-5; CDR3 length: 16
CDR3 protein: ASSQDQGQGTISQPQH; V gene: TRBV4-2; J gene: TRBJ1-5; CDR3 length: 16
CDR3 protein: ASSVRSGTSGANEQF; V gene: TRBV11-3; J gene: TRBJ2-1; CDR3 length: 15
CDR3 protein: ASSSGNQPQH; V gene: TRBV12-1; J gene: TRBJ1-5; CDR3 length: 10
CDR3 protein: ASSLNQGRGADTQY; V gene: TRBV7-9; J gene: TRBJ2-3; CDR3 length: 14
CDR3 protein: ASSTGLSTDTQY; V gene: TRBV7-6; J gene: TRBJ2-3; CDR3 length: 12